Listed below are T cell receptor beta chains from one sample, sequenced in a study of T cell responses to AZD1222 COVID-19 vaccine. Libraries were prepared by immunoSEQ multiplex PCR; TCRdb keeps only in-frame clonotypes and omits some of them. The sample shows roughly 200,000 clones, around 90% of them seen only once. This specimen consisted of peripheral blood, obtained 28 days after the second dose of the MenACWY control vaccine. Receptors originate from an adult who received the MenACWY meningococcal vaccine as a control. Both conserved end residues are trimmed from each CDR3. A D gene is named only where the DNA matches it firmly.

CDR3 protein,V gene,J gene,D gene
ASSSRWAGTGYT,TRBV11-3,TRBJ1-2,-
ASMRSPNYGYT,TRBV27,TRBJ1-2,-
ASRFAAGANVLT,TRBV27,TRBJ2-6,-
ASSLGGGGQGSNTEAF,TRBV11-2,TRBJ1-1,-
ASSVDTQETQY,TRBV19,TRBJ2-5,-
ASGLHARESGELF,TRBV12-5,TRBJ2-2,TRBD2
ASSQTETQY,TRBV3-1/TRBV3-2,TRBJ2-5,-
AWSAWTGMVPDTQY,TRBV30,TRBJ2-3,TRBD1
ASSLAARPYEQY,TRBV5-4,TRBJ2-7,-
ASSFLPGQNQPQH,TRBV27,TRBJ1-5,-
ASSTTSGNTIY,TRBV7-8,TRBJ1-3,-
ASSLDKERHTQY,TRBV11-3,TRBJ2-3,-
ASSKGGGQGLSYEQY,TRBV21-1,TRBJ2-7,-
ASSYSPWSYEQY,TRBV6-2/TRBV6-3,TRBJ2-7,-
AWSGQGNHEQY,TRBV30,TRBJ2-7,TRBD1
ASSNHQVRVTEQY,TRBV6-6,TRBJ2-7,-
ASSWGGTTYNEQF,TRBV5-4,TRBJ2-1,-
ASSRDPNNEQF,TRBV7-3,TRBJ2-1,-
ASTIVQQNTEAF,TRBV4-2,TRBJ1-1,-
ASSSPTGAFSGANVLT,TRBV28,TRBJ2-6,TRBD1
ASSTQLNSPLH,TRBV19,TRBJ1-6,-
ASSQTTGDRYGYT,TRBV3-1/TRBV3-2,TRBJ1-2,TRBD1
ASSLNSMVRAF,TRBV27,TRBJ1-1,-
ASSLTVNTEAF,TRBV7-8,TRBJ1-1,-